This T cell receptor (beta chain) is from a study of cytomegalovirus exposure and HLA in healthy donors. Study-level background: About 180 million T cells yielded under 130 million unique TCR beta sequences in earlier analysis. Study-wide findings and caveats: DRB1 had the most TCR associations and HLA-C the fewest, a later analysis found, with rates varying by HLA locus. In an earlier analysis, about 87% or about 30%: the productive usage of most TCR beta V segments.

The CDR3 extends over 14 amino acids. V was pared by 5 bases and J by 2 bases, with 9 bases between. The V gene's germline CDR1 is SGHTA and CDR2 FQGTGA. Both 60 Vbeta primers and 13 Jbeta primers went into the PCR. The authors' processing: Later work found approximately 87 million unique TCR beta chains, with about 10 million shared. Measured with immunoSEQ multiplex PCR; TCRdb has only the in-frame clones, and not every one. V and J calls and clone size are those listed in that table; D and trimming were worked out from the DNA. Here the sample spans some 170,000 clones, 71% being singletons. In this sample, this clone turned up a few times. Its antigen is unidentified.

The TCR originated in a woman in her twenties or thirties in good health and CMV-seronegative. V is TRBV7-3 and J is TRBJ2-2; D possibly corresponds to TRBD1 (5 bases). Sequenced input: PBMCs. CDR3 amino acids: CASSVQVNTGELFF. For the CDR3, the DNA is TGTGCCAGCAGCGTACAGGTTAACACCGGGGAGCTGTTTTTT.